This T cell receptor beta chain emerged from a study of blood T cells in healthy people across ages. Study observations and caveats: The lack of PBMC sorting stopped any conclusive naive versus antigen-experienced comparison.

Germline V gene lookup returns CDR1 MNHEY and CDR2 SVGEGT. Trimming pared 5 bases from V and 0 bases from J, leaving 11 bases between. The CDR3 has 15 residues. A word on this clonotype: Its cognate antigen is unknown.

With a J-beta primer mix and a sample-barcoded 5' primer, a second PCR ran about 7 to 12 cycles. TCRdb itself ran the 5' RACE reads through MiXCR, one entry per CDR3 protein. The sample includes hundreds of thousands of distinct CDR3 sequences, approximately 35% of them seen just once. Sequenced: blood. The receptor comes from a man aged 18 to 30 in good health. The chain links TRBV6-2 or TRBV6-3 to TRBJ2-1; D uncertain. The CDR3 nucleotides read TGTGCCAGCAGTCCCGACCTGAGCTCCTACAATGAGCAGTTCTTC. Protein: CASSPDLSSYNEQFF.